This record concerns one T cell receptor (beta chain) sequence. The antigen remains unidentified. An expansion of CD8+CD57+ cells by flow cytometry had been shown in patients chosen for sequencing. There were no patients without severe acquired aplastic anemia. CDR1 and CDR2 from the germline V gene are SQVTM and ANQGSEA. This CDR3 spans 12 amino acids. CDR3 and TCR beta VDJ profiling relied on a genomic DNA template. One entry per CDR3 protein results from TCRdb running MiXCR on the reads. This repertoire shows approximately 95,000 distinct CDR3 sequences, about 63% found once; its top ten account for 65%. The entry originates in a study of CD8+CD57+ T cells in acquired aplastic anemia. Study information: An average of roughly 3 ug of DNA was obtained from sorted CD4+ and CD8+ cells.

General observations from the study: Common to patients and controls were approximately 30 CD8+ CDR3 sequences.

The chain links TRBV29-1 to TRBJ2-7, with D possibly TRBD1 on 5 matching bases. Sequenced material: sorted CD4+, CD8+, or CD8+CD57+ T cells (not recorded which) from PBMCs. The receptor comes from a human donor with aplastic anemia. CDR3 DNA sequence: TGCAGTGCTAGAAAGCAGGGTAGGAAGCAGTACTTC. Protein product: CSARKQGRKQYF.